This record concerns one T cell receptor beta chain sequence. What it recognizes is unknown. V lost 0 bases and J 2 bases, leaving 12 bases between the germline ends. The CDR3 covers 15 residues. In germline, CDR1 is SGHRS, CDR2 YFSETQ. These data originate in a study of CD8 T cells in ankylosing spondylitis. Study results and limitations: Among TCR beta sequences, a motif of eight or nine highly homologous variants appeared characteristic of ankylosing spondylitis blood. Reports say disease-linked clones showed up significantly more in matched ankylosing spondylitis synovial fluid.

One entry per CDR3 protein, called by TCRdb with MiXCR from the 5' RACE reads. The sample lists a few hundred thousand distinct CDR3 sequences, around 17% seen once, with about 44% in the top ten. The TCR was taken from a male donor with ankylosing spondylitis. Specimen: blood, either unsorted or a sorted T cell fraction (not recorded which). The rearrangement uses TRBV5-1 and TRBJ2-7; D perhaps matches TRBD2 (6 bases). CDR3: CASSLDGLQTYEQYF. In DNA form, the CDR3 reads TGCGCCAGCAGCTTGGACGGACTACAAACCTACGAGCAGTACTTC.